This entry is about one T cell receptor (beta chain). Its specificity is unknown. The CDR3 is 16 amino acids. Trimming removed 1 base from V and 2 bases from J, with 13 bases in between. The V gene's germline CDR1 is SGHAT and CDR2 FQNNGV. The data were taken from a study of cytomegalovirus exposure and HLA in healthy donors. Findings of the study overall: An analysis was carried out later, and it reportedly showed fewer N-insertions in an Asian-associated ancestry cluster than the roughly 700-donor mean.

The PCR used 60 Vbeta and 13 Jbeta primers. Libraries were prepared by immunoSEQ multiplex PCR; TCRdb keeps only in-frame clonotypes and omits some of them. The data hold some 130,000 clones, with about 80% observed a single time. This clonotype originated in a woman in her 50s in good health and CMV-seronegative. The sequenced material came from PBMCs. V usage is TRBV11-2 and J usage is TRBJ2-3, with D tentatively TRBD2 (5 bases). For the CDR3, the DNA is TGTGCCAGCAGCTTAGTAGGTGGAGCGGCCACAGATACGCAGTATTTT. Translating it yields CASSLVGGAATDTQYF.